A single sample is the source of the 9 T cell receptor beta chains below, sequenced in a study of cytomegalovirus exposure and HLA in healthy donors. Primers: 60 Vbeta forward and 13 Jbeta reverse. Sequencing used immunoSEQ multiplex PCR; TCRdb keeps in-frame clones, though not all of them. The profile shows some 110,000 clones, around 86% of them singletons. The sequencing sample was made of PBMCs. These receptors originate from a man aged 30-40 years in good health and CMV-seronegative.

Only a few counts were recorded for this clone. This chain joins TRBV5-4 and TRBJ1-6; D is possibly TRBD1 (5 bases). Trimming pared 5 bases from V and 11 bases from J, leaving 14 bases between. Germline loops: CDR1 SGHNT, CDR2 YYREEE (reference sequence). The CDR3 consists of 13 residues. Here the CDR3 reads CASRSWGEAPLHF. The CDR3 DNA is TGTGCCAGCAGGAGTTGGGGGGAGGCACCCCTCCACTTT. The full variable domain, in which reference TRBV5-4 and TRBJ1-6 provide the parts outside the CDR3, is ETGVTQSPTHLIKTRGQQVTLRCSSQSGHNTVSWYQQALGQGPQFIFQYYREEENGRGNFPPRFSGLQFPNYSSELNVNALELDDSALYLCASRSWGEAPLHFGNGTRLTVT.

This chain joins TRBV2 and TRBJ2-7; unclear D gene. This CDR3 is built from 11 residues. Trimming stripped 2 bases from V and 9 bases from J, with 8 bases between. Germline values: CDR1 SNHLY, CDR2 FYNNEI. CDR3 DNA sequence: TGTGCCAGCAGTGAACCCCCCGGGCAGTACTTC. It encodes CASSEPPGQYF.

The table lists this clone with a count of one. CDR3 protein: CATTLQGTSTDTQYF. CDR3 coding DNA: TGTGCCACTACCCTACAGGGCACTAGCACAGATACGCAGTATTTT. The V call is TRBV19, the J call TRBJ2-3, with D perhaps TRBD1 (6 bases). The CDR3 totals 15 residues. V lost 10 bases to trimming and J lost 0 bases, with 17 bases between them. The V gene's germline CDR1 is LNHDA and CDR2 SQIVND (reference sequence).

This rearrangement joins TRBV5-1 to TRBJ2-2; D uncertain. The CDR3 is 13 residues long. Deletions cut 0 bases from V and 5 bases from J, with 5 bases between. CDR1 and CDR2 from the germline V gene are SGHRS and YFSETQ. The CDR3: CASSLGETGELFF. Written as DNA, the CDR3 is TGCGCCAGCAGCTTGGGAGAGACCGGGGAGCTGTTTTTT.

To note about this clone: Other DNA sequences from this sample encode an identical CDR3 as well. This CDR3 is CASSEVGGNTEAFF. In DNA, the CDR3 is TGTGCCAGCAGTGAAGTGGGGGGAAACACTGAAGCTTTCTTT. The gene calls are TRBV2 and TRBJ1-1, with a weak D call TRBD1 (5 bases). CDR1 is SNHLY and CDR2 is FYNNEI in the germline V gene. This CDR3 contains 14 residues. Trimming took off 1 base at V and 2 bases at J, with 8 bases between the two ends.

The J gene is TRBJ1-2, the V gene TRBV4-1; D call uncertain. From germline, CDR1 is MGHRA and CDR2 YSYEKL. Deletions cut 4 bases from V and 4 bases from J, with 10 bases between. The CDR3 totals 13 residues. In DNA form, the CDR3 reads TGCGCCAGCAGCCGAGCCAGCGCCTATGGCTACACCTTC. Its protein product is CASSRASAYGYTF.

The CDR3 loop reads CASSFPGLAGNEQFF. The CDR3 nucleotides read TGTGCCAGCAGTTTTCCGGGACTAGCGGGCAATGAGCAGTTCTTC. The chain links TRBV27 to TRBJ2-1; 12 bases are a match to TRBD2. Germline V gene sequence: CDR1 MNHEY, CDR2 SMNVEV (reference sequence). With V trimmed by 3 bases and J by 6 bases, 3 bases remained unmatched. CDR3 length equals 15 residues.

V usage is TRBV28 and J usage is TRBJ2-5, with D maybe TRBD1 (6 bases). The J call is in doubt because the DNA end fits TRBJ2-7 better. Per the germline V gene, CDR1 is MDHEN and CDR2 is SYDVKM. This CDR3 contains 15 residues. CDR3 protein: CASRSGTHGSYEQYF. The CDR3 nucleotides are TGTGCCAGCAGATCCGGGACACACGGCTCCTACGAGCAGTACTTC.

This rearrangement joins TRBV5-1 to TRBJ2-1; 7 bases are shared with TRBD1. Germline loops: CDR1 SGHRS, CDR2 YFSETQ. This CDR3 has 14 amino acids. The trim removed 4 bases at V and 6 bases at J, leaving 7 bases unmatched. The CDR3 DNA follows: TGCGCCAGCAGCGGGTTGTACAGGGGCAATGAGCAGTTCTTC. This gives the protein CASSGLYRGNEQFF.